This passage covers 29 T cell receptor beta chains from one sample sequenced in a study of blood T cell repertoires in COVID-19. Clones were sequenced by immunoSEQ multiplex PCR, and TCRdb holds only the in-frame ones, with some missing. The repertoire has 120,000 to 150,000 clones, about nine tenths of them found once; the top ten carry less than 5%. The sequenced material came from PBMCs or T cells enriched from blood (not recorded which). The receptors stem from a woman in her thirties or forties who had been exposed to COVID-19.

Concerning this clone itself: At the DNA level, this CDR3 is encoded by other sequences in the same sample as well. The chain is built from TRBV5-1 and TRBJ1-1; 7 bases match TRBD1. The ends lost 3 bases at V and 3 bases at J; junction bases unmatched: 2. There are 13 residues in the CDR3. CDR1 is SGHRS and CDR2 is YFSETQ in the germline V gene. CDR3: CASSSQGDTEAFF. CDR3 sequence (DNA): TGCGCCAGCAGCTCTCAGGGGGACACTGAAGCTTTCTTT.

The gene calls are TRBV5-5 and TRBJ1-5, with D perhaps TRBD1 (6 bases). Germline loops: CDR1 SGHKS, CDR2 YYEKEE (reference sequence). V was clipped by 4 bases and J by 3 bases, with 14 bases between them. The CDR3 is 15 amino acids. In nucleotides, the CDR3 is TGTGCCAGCAGCCCTTGGGACACATACAATCAGCCCCAGCATTTT. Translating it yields CASSPWDTYNQPQHF.

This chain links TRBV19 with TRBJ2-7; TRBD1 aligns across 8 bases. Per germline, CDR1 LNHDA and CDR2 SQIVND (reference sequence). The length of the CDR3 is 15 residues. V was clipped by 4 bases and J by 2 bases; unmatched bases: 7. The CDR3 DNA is TGTGCCAGTAGTACAGGGACAGGTTGGACCTACGAGCAGTACTTC. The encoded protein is CASSTGTGWTYEQYF.

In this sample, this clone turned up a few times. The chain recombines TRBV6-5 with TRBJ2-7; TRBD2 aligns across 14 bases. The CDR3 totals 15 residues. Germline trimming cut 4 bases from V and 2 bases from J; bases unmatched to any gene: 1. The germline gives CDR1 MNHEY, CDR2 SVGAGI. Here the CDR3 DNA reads TGTGCCAGCAGTTCGACTAGCGGGGGGGCCTACGAGCAGTACTTC. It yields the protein CASSSTSGGAYEQYF.

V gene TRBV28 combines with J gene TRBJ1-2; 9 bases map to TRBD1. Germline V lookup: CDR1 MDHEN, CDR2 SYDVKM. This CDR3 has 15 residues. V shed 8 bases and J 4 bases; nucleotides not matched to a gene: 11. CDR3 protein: CASLTGGAGLYGYTF. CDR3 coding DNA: TGTGCCAGCCTTACAGGGGGCGCGGGTCTCTATGGCTACACCTTC.

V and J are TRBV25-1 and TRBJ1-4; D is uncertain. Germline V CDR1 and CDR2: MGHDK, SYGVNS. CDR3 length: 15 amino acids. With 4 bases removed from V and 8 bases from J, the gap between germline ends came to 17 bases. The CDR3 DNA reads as TGTGCCAGCAGTGTACCGGGCCCGAGGGCCGAAAAACTGTTTTTT. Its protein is CASSVPGPRAEKLFF. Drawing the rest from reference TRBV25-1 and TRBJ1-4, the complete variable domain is EADIYQTPRYLVIGTGKKITLECSQTMGHDKMYWYQQDPGMELHLIHYSYGVNSTEKGDLSSESTVSRIRTEHFPLTLESARPSHTSQYLCASSVPGPRAEKLFFGSGTQLSVL.

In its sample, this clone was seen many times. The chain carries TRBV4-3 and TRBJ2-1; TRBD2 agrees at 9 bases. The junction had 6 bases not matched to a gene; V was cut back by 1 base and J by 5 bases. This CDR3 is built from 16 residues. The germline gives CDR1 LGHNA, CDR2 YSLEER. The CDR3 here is CASSQGGSGSNNEQFF. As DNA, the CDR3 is TGCGCCAGCAGCCAAGGGGGTAGCGGGAGCAACAATGAGCAGTTCTTC.

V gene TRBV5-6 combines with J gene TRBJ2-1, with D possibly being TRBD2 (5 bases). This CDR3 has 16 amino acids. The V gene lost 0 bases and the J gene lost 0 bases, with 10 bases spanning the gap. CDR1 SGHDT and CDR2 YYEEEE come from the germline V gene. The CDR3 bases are TGTGCCAGCAGCTTGGGTCTGGGGAGCTCCTACAATGAGCAGTTCTTC. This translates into CASSLGLGSSYNEQFF.

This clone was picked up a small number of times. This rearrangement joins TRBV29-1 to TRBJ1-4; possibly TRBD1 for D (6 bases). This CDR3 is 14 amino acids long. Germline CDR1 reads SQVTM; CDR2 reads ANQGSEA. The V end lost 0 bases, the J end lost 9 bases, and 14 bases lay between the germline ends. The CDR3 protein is CSVEERGQPKKLFF. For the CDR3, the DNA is TGCAGCGTTGAAGAACGAGGACAGCCCAAAAAACTGTTTTTT.

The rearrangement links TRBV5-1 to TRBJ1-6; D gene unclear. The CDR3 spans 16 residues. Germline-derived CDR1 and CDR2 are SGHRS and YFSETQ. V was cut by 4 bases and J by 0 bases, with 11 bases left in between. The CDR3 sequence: CASSPEGSSYNSPLHF. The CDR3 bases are TGCGCCAGCAGCCCAGAGGGTAGCTCCTATAATTCACCCCTCCACTTT.

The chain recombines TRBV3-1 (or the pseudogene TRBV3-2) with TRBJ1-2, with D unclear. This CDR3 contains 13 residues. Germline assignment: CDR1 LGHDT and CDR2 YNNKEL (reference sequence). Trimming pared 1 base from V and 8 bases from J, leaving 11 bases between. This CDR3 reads CASSQVPGEGYTF. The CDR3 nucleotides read TGTGCCAGCAGCCAAGTCCCCGGGGAAGGCTACACCTTC.

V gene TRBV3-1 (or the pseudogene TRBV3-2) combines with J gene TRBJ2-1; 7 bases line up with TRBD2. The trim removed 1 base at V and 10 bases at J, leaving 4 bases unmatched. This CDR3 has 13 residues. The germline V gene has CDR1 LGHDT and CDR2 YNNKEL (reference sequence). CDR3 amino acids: CASSQVLLAEQFF. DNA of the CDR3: TGTGCCAGCAGCCAAGTTCTACTAGCGGAGCAGTTCTTC.

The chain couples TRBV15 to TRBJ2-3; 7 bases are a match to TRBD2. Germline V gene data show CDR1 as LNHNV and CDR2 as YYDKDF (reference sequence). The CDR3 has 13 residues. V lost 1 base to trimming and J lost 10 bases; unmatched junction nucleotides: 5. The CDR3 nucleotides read TGTGCCACCAGCAGAGTCAGGGCGGGGGCGCAGTATTTT. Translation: CATSRVRAGAQYF.

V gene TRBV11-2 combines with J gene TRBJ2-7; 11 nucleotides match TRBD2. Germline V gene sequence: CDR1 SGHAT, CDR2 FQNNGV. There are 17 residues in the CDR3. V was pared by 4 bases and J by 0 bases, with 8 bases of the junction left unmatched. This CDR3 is CASSSQAGTSGSYEQYF. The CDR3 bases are TGTGCCAGCAGCTCTCAAGCAGGGACTAGCGGCTCCTACGAGCAGTACTTC. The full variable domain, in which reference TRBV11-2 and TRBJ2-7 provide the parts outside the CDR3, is EAGVAQSPRYKIIEKRQSVAFWCNPISGHATLYWYQQILGQGPKLLIQFQNNGVVDDSQLPKDRFSAERLKGVDSTLKIQPAKLEDSAVYLCASSSQAGTSGSYEQYFGPGTRLTVT.

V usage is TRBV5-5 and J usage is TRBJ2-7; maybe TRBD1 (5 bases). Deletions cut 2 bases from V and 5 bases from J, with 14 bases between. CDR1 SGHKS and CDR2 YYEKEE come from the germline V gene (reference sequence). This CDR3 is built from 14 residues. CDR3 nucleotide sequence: TGTGCCAGCAGCTTTTCCCAGGGTGCTAACGAGCAGTACTTC. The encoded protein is CASSFSQGANEQYF.

CDR3 nucleotides: TGTGCCAGCAGCTTCGTCGGACAGGCTGGAAACACCATATATTTT. Residues: CASSFVGQAGNTIYF. The rearrangement joins TRBV7-2 to TRBJ1-3, with 7 bases matching TRBD1. Germline V lookup: CDR1 SGHTA, CDR2 FQGNSA. The junction had 4 bases not matched to a gene; V was cut back by 3 bases and J by 2 bases. The CDR3 runs to 15 residues.

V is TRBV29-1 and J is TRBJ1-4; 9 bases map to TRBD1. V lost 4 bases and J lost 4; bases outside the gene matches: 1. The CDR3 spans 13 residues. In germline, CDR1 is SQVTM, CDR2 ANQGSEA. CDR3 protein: CSVGDRVNEKLFF. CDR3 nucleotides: TGCAGCGTTGGGGACAGGGTTAATGAAAAACTGTTTTTT.

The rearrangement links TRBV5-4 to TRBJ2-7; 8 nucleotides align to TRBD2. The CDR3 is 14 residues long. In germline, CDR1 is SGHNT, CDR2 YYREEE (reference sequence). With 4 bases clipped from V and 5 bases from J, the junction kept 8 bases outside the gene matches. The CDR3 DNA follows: TGTGCCAGCAGCACGCCCGGGACTAGTGACGAGCAGTACTTC. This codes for CASSTPGTSDEQYF.

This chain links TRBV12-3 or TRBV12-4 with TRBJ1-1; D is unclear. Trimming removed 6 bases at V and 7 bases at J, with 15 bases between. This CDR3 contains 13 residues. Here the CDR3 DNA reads TGTGCCAGCAGCCCCCGTGGCCTCCTTGAAGCTTTCTTT. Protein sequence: CASSPRGLLEAFF.

CDR3 amino acids: CASTPPRDGYTF. The CDR3 bases are TGCGCCAGCACCCCGCCCAGGGATGGCTACACCTTC. The chain has TRBV5-1 and TRBJ1-2; D possibly corresponds to TRBD1 (5 bases). CDR3 size: 12 residues. The germline CDR1 and CDR2 sequences are SGHRS and YFSETQ. Trimming left V 6 bases short and J 6 bases short, with 12 bases between.

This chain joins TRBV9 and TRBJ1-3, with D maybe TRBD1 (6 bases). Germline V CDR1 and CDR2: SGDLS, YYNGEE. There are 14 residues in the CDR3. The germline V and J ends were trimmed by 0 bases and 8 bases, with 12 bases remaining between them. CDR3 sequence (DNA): TGTGCCAGCAGCGTAGGTCAGGGGAGGGACACCATATATTTT. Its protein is CASSVGQGRDTIYF. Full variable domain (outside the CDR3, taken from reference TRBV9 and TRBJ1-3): DSGVTQTPKHLITATGQRVTLRCSPRSGDLSVYWYQQSLDQGLQFLIQYYNGEERAKGNILERFSAQQFPDLHSELNLSSLELGDSALYFCASSVGQGRDTIYFGEGSWLTVV.

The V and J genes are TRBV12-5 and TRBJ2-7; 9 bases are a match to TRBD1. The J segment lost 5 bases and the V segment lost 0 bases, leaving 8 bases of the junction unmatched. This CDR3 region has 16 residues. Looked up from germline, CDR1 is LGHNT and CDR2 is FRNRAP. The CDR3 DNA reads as TGTGCTAGTGGTTTGGTCCCCGGGACAGGGCCCCACGAGCAGTACTTC. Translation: CASGLVPGTGPHEQYF.

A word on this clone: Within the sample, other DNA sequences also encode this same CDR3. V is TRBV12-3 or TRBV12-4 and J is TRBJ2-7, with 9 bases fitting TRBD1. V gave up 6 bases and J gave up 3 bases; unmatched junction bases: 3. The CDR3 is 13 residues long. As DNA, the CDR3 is TGTGCCAGCAGCCCGGACAGGGGCTACGAGCAGTACTTC. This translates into CASSPDRGYEQYF.

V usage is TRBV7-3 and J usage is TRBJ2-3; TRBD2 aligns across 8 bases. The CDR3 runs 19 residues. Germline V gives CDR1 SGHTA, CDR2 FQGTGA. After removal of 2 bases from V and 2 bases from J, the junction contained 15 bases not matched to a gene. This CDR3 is CASSLVPGLAVLPTDTQYF. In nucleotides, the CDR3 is TGTGCCAGCAGCTTAGTACCCGGACTAGCCGTGCTCCCCACAGATACGCAGTATTTT.

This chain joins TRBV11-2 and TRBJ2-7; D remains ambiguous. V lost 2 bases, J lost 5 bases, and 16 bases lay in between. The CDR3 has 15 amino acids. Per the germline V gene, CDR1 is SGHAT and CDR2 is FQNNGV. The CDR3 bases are TGTGCCAGCAGCTTACGGCCGGGTTCGAAGGACGAGCAGTACTTC. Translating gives CASSLRPGSKDEQYF.

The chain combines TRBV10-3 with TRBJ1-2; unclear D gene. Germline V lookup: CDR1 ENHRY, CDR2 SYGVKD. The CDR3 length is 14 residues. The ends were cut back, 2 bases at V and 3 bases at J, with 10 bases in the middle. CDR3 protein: CAISEGEAHYGYTF. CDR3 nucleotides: TGTGCCATCAGTGAGGGGGAGGCCCACTATGGCTACACCTTC.

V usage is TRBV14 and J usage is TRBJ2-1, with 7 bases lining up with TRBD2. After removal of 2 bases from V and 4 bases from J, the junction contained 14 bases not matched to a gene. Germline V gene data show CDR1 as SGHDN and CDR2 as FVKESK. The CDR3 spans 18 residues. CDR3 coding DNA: TGTGCCAGCAGCCAATTCCCCGGGCGGGGGAGGGAATACAATGAGCAGTTCTTC. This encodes CASSQFPGRGREYNEQFF.

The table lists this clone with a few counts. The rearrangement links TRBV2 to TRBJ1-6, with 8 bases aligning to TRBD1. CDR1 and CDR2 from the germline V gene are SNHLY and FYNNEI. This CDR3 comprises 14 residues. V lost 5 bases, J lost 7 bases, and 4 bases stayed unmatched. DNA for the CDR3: TGTGCCAGCAGTAGAGGACAGGGAAATTCACCCCTCCACTTT. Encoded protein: CASSRGQGNSPLHF.

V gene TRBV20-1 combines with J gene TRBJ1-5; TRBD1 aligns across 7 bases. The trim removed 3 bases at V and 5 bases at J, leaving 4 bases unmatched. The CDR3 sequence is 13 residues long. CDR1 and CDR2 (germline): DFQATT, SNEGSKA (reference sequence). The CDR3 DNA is TGCAGTGCTAGTAGGGGGCGCGATCAGCCCCAGCATTTT. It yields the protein CSASRGRDQPQHF.